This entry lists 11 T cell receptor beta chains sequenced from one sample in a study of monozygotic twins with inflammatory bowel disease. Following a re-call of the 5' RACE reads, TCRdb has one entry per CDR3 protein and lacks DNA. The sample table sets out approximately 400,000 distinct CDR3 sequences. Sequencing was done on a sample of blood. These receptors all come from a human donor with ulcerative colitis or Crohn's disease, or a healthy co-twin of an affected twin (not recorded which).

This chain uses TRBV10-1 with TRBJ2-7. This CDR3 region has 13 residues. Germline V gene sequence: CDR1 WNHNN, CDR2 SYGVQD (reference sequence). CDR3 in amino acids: CASSFSQTNEQYF.

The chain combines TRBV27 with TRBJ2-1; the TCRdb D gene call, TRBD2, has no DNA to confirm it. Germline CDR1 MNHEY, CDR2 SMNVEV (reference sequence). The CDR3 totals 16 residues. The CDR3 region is CASSLGPSGRFNEQFF.

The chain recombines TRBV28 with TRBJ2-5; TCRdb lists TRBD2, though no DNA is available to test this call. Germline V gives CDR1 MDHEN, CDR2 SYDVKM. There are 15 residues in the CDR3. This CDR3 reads CASSFFSREAQTQYF. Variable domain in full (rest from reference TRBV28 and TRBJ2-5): DVKVTQSSRYLVKRTGEKVFLECVQDMDHENMFWYRQDPGLGLRLIYFSYDVKMKEKGDIPEGYSVSREKKERFSLILESASTNQTSMYLCASSFFSREAQTQYFGPGTRLLVL.

The CDR3 loop is CSATVYNEQFF. V usage is TRBV20-1 and J usage is TRBJ2-1. There are 11 residues in the CDR3. CDR1 and CDR2 (germline): DFQATT, SNEGSKA (reference sequence).

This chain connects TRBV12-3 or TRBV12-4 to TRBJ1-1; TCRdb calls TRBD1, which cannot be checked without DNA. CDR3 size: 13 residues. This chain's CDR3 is CASSFQGQTEAFF.

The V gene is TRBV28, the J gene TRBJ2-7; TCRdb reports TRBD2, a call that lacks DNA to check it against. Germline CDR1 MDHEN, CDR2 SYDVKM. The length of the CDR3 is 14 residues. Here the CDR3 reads CASSPGRPGDEQYF.

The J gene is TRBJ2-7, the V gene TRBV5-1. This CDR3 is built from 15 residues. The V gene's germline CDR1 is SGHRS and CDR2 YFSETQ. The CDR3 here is CASSLGDNFIYEQYF. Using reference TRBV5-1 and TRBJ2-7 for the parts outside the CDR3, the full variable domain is KAGVTQTPRYLIKTRGQQVTLSCSPISGHRSVSWYQQTPGQGLQFLFEYFSETQRNKGNFPGRFSGRQFSNSRSEMNVSTLELGDSALYLCASSLGDNFIYEQYFGPGTRLTVT.

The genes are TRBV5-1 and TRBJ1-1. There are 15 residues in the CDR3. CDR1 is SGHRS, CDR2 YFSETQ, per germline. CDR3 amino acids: CASSLVVGTDTEAFF. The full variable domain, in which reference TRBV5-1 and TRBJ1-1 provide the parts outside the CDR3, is KAGVTQTPRYLIKTRGQQVTLSCSPISGHRSVSWYQQTPGQGLQFLFEYFSETQRNKGNFPGRFSGRQFSNSRSEMNVSTLELGDSALYLCASSLVVGTDTEAFFGQGTRLTVV.

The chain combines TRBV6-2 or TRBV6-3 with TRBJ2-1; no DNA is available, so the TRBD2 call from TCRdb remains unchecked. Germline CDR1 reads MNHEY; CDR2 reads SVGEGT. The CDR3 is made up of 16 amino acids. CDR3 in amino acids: CASSYRTSGRLNEQFF.

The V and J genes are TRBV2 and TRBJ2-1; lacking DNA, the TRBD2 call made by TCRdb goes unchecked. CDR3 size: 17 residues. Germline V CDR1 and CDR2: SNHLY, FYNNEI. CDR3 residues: CASRPGLAGVSYNEQFF.

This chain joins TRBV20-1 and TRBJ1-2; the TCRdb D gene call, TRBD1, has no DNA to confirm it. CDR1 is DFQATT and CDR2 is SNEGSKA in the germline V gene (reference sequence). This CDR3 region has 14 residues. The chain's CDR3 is CSARDQTGGYGYTF.